Listed below are T cell receptor beta chains from one sample, sequenced in a study of OX40 agonist ivuxolimab in advanced cancers. Clones were read by immunoSEQ multiplex PCR, and TCRdb kept only the in-frame ones, dropping some. The sample gives tens of thousands of clones, around 90% of which show up once; 4.1% is in the top ten. Sequencing used CD4+ or CD8+ T cells sorted from blood, obtained in a trial of the OX40 agonist ivuxolimab. These receptors all stem from an adult with an advanced solid tumor such as melanoma, head and neck, liver or kidney cancer. Each CDR3 is given with its conserved first and last residue. Fields, in order: J gene, V gene, clone size, CDR3 protein. Not every row has a clone size; where given, it reads once, few, many or a size class.

J gene: TRBJ2-7; V gene: TRBV10-3; clone size: -; CDR3 protein: CAISGQGVYGEEQYF
J gene: TRBJ2-7; V gene: TRBV7-6; clone size: -; CDR3 protein: CASSLDGTGGDEQYF
J gene: TRBJ2-2; V gene: TRBV6-6; clone size: -; CDR3 protein: CASSYYRMSGELFF
J gene: TRBJ1-5; V gene: TRBV19; clone size: -; CDR3 protein: CASSKEGVLGNQPQHF
J gene: TRBJ1-1; V gene: TRBV19; clone size: -; CDR3 protein: CASSIQGATEAFF
J gene: TRBJ2-7; V gene: TRBV6-6; clone size: -; CDR3 protein: CASSYSRETSDNEQYF
J gene: TRBJ2-7; V gene: TRBV5-1; clone size: -; CDR3 protein: CASSLGSGSSYEQYF
J gene: TRBJ1-1; V gene: TRBV5-1; clone size: -; CDR3 protein: CASSPLRDTLNTEAFF
J gene: TRBJ2-2; V gene: TRBV25-1; clone size: -; CDR3 protein: CASGVRGGYTGELFF
J gene: TRBJ2-4; V gene: TRBV2; clone size: -; CDR3 protein: CASSEAWMVPKNIQYF
J gene: TRBJ1-1; V gene: TRBV10-2; clone size: -; CDR3 protein: CASSLGGENTEAFF
J gene: TRBJ1-2; V gene: TRBV21-1; clone size: -; CDR3 protein: CASSTGTGNSYTF
J gene: TRBJ1-1; V gene: TRBV5-1; clone size: -; CDR3 protein: CASSLKGNTEAFF
J gene: TRBJ2-7; V gene: TRBV11-3; clone size: once; CDR3 protein: CASSLDEASGTKLTQYF
J gene: TRBJ1-2; V gene: TRBV28; clone size: once; CDR3 protein: CASSSFGYTF
J gene: TRBJ2-2; V gene: TRBV5-4; clone size: -; CDR3 protein: CASSFVAGTGELFF
J gene: TRBJ2-5; V gene: TRBV6-6; clone size: -; CDR3 protein: CASSLPGTGVETQYF
J gene: TRBJ2-5; V gene: TRBV29-1; clone size: once; CDR3 protein: CSVATSGSGETQYF
J gene: TRBJ2-3; V gene: TRBV5-1; clone size: -; CDR3 protein: CASSLVEVNTDTQYF
J gene: TRBJ2-3; V gene: TRBV6-1; clone size: -; CDR3 protein: CASSENSIPSTDTQYF
J gene: TRBJ2-1; V gene: TRBV28; clone size: once; CDR3 protein: CASSFLRGRKSSYNEQFF
J gene: TRBJ1-2; V gene: TRBV4-1; clone size: -; CDR3 protein: CASSAQGDYGYTF
J gene: TRBJ1-5; V gene: TRBV28; clone size: -; CDR3 protein: CASSLRTGLGQPQHF
J gene: TRBJ1-4; V gene: TRBV15; clone size: few; CDR3 protein: CATSRDGQFNEKLFF
J gene: TRBJ1-1; V gene: TRBV6-6; clone size: once; CDR3 protein: CASSAPGGNTEAFF
J gene: TRBJ2-7; V gene: TRBV2; clone size: -; CDR3 protein: CASRDRATYEQYF